The rows below give T cell receptor beta chains drawn from one sample of a study of blood T cell repertoires in COVID-19. The protocol was immunoSEQ multiplex PCR, while the TCRdb copy is restricted to in-frame clones and leaves out a portion. The sample comprises some 110,000 clones, around 88% of which are singletons, and around 5% rests with the top ten. Sequences were obtained from peripheral blood. The receptor set was obtained from a human donor in a cohort sampled during active COVID-19. CDR3s include the opening cysteine and the closing phenylalanine or tryptophan. D genes are given only for firm matches.

v_call d_call cdr3_aa
TRBV7-2 - CASSSSWGLIETQYF
TRBV5-6 - CASSFVEDLNIQYF
TRBV29-1 - CSVPGTPNTGELFF
TRBV4-1 - CASSPKGAGLMNTEAFF
TRBV7-8 - CASSLRGSTEAFF
TRBV7-9 - CASSFYRQNPYEQYF
TRBV7-2 - CASSLNPGGTTDTQYF
TRBV7-3 - CASSLQGGSEQYF
TRBV5-1 TRBD2 CASSLVAGGGNEQFF
TRBV27 - CASSMMTGAYEQYF
TRBV11-2 - CASSSQAPYGYTF
TRBV28 - CASGRQTAYEQYF
TRBV9 - CASSDGGTQYF
TRBV9 - CASSVDPPGVSGNTIYF
TRBV30 - CAWSVASGNTIYF
TRBV11-3 TRBD2 CASSLGTSELGTDTQYF
TRBV6-5 - CASSYGLRPYNEQFF
TRBV4-1 TRBD1 CASSYGTGGTGELFF
TRBV4-2 TRBD2 CASSQDWSSGHQETQYF
TRBV11-3 TRBD2 CASSLAPLAGADTQYF
TRBV30 - CAWIGAISGNTIYF
TRBV19 - CASSTGATPTNEKLFF
TRBV14 - CASSQDLQGKAFF
TRBV11-2 - CASSRYEQYF
TRBV19 - CASSQPGGGTTEAFF
TRBV9 - CASSAPEAPFLSYNSPLHF
TRBV18 - CASSPGSLTGNQPQHF
TRBV10-3 TRBD1 CAISYTGTGGTDTQYF
TRBV5-1 TRBD1 CASSLRQGDTDTQYF
TRBV12-5 TRBD2 CASGRRLASVGNEQFF
TRBV6-6 TRBD2 CASTSETAGGREQFF
TRBV9 TRBD2 CASSKTSGRATDTQYF
TRBV10-3 - CAISDTGELFF
TRBV7-2 - CASSPHENSETQYF